This is a list of T cell receptor beta chains from one sample in a study of glioma-infiltrating T cells. TCRdb reanalysed the multiplex PCR reads using MiXCR and keeps one entry per CDR3 protein. The sample includes roughly 350,000 distinct CDR3 sequences, around 38% seen only once; the top ten take around 12%. Sequences were obtained from glioma tissue, nonneoplastic brain tissue, or PBMCs (not recorded which). These receptors all come from a human donor with low-grade glioma or glioblastoma, undergoing nonglioma brain surgery, or in good health (not recorded which). CDR3s include the opening cysteine and the closing phenylalanine or tryptophan. Each record gives: V gene, D gene, clone size, J gene, CDR3 protein, CDR3 DNA. The D gene is left open where the match is weak. Only part of the rows carry a size: once, few, many, or a class if the clone is expanded.

v_call: TRBV4-3
d_call: -
clone_size: many
j_call: TRBJ2-1
cdr3_aa: CASSQGVSYNEQFF
cdr3_nt: TGCGCCAGCAGCCAGGGAGTGTCCTACAATGAGCAGTTCTTC

v_call: TRBV7-8
d_call: -
clone_size: -
j_call: TRBJ2-3
cdr3_aa: CASSLGSGQASTDTQYF
cdr3_nt: TGTGCCAGCAGCTTAGGTTCGGGACAAGCCTCCACAGATACGCAGTATTTT

v_call: TRBV6-2/TRBV6-3
d_call: TRBD2
clone_size: many
j_call: TRBJ2-7
cdr3_aa: CASMPSGDYEQYF
cdr3_nt: TGTGCCAGCATGCCCAGCGGGGACTACGAGCAGTACTTC

v_call: TRBV7-9
d_call: TRBD1
clone_size: -
j_call: TRBJ1-2
cdr3_aa: CASSQYGQGATGGYTF
cdr3_nt: TGCGCCAGCAGCCAATATGGCCAGGGGGCAACTGGCGGCTACACCTTC

v_call: TRBV27
d_call: TRBD2
clone_size: -
j_call: TRBJ2-1
cdr3_aa: CASSPISSGGYNGQFF
cdr3_nt: TGTGCCAGCAGTCCGATTTCCAGCGGGGGGTACAATGGGCAGTTCTTC

v_call: TRBV5-4
d_call: -
clone_size: -
j_call: TRBJ1-2
cdr3_aa: CASSLDGTYGYTF
cdr3_nt: TGTGCCAGCAGCCTGGACGGGACTTATGGCTACACCTTC

v_call: TRBV27
d_call: -
clone_size: many
j_call: TRBJ1-2
cdr3_aa: CATLGRDGYTF
cdr3_nt: TGTGCCACCTTGGGCCGGGATGGCTACACCTTC

v_call: TRBV6-2/TRBV6-3
d_call: TRBD1
clone_size: once
j_call: TRBJ2-1
cdr3_aa: CASSSGTGEDVQLF
cdr3_nt: TGTGCCAGCAGTTCCGGGACAGGGGAAGATGTGCAGCTCTTC

v_call: TRBV7-2
d_call: TRBD2
clone_size: once
j_call: TRBJ2-7
cdr3_aa: CASSLAGLAVFNEQYF
cdr3_nt: TGTGCCAGCAGCCTCGCCGGACTAGCGGTCTTCAATGAGCAGTACTTC

v_call: TRBV29-1
d_call: -
clone_size: few
j_call: TRBJ2-1
cdr3_aa: CSVELVSGVRLNEQFF
cdr3_nt: TGCAGCGTTGAATTGGTTTCGGGAGTAAGGTTGAATGAGCAGTTCTTC

v_call: TRBV6-1
d_call: TRBD1
clone_size: many
j_call: TRBJ2-7
cdr3_aa: CASRIQGLQAYEQYF
cdr3_nt: TGTGCCAGCAGGATACAGGGGCTCCAGGCCTACGAGCAGTACTTC

v_call: TRBV2
d_call: -
clone_size: few
j_call: TRBJ2-1
cdr3_aa: CASSKPSLLNEQFF
cdr3_nt: TGTGCCAGCAGTAAACCGTCACTCCTCAATGAGCAGTTCTTC

v_call: TRBV20-1
d_call: -
clone_size: -
j_call: TRBJ2-1
cdr3_aa: CSASRNNEQFF
cdr3_nt: TGCAGTGCTAGTCGAAACAATGAGCAGTTCTTC

v_call: TRBV7-2
d_call: -
clone_size: few
j_call: TRBJ1-3
cdr3_aa: CASSLGGASSGNTIYF
cdr3_nt: TGTGCCAGCAGCCTAGGGGGGGCTTCCTCTGGAAACACCATATATTTT

v_call: TRBV6-1
d_call: -
clone_size: few
j_call: TRBJ2-3
cdr3_aa: CASRHPGWENTDTQYF
cdr3_nt: TGTGCCAGCAGACACCCCGGGTGGGAGAACACAGATACGCAGTATTTT

v_call: TRBV15
d_call: -
clone_size: -
j_call: TRBJ2-1
cdr3_aa: CATSRRSEGWEQFF
cdr3_nt: TGTGCCACCAGCAGAAGGTCTGAGGGCTGGGAGCAGTTCTTC

v_call: TRBV20-1
d_call: TRBD1
clone_size: few
j_call: TRBJ2-7
cdr3_aa: CSARDVGQGANEQYF
cdr3_nt: TGCAGTGCTAGAGATGTAGGACAGGGGGCGAACGAGCAGTACTTC

v_call: TRBV6-1
d_call: TRBD1
clone_size: -
j_call: TRBJ1-2
cdr3_aa: CASGPAGGDYGYTF
cdr3_nt: TGTGCCAGCGGTCCAGCAGGGGGTGACTATGGCTACACCTTC

v_call: TRBV4-1
d_call: -
clone_size: -
j_call: TRBJ2-7
cdr3_aa: CASSQVRGPSSYEQYF
cdr3_nt: TGCGCCAGCAGCCAAGTCCGCGGGCCGAGCTCCTACGAGCAGTACTTC

v_call: TRBV11-2
d_call: -
clone_size: few
j_call: TRBJ2-7
cdr3_aa: CASSSTPWTGSYEQYF
cdr3_nt: TGTGCCAGCAGCTCCACCCCTTGGACTGGCTCCTACGAGCAGTACTTC

v_call: TRBV27
d_call: -
clone_size: many
j_call: TRBJ2-3
cdr3_aa: CASSPGTYGSDTQYF
cdr3_nt: TGTGCCAGCAGTCCCGGGACGTACGGTTCAGATACGCAGTATTTT

v_call: TRBV20-1
d_call: -
clone_size: -
j_call: TRBJ1-5
cdr3_aa: CSASNGNLNQPQHF
cdr3_nt: TGCAGTGCTAGTAACGGGAATTTAAATCAGCCCCAGCATTTT

v_call: TRBV27
d_call: -
clone_size: many
j_call: TRBJ2-3
cdr3_aa: CASSFGPDRYDTDTQYF
cdr3_nt: TGTGCCAGCAGTTTCGGACCCGACAGGTACGACACAGATACGCAGTATTTT

v_call: TRBV29-1
d_call: -
clone_size: -
j_call: TRBJ2-3
cdr3_aa: CSAEGPGDTQYF
cdr3_nt: TGCAGCGCAGAAGGTCCAGGAGATACGCAGTATTTT

v_call: TRBV20-1
d_call: TRBD2
clone_size: few
j_call: TRBJ2-3
cdr3_aa: CSARDSGRASSTDTQYF
cdr3_nt: TGCAGTGCTAGAGATAGCGGGAGGGCCTCTAGCACAGATACGCAGTATTTT

v_call: TRBV28
d_call: -
clone_size: -
j_call: TRBJ1-2
cdr3_aa: CASSYSFGLGYTF
cdr3_nt: TGTGCCAGCAGTTATTCGTTTGGTCTTGGCTACACCTTC

v_call: TRBV27
d_call: -
clone_size: few
j_call: TRBJ2-7
cdr3_aa: CASMVSESHNEQYF
cdr3_nt: TGTGCCAGCATGGTCAGTGAATCCCACAATGAGCAGTACTTC

v_call: TRBV11-2
d_call: TRBD2
clone_size: -
j_call: TRBJ2-3
cdr3_aa: CASSLVGLAGGGADTQYF
cdr3_nt: TGTGCCAGCAGCTTAGTAGGACTAGCGGGAGGGGGGGCAGATACGCAGTATTTT

v_call: TRBV18
d_call: -
clone_size: -
j_call: TRBJ1-5
cdr3_aa: CASSPSAGYNQPQHF
cdr3_nt: TGTGCCAGCTCACCATCGGCGGGGTACAATCAGCCCCAGCATTTT

v_call: TRBV4-1
d_call: -
clone_size: -
j_call: TRBJ2-1
cdr3_aa: CANSQDFKIFSYSEQFF
cdr3_nt: TGCGCCAACAGCCAAGATTTCAAGATCTTCTCCTACAGTGAGCAGTTCTTC

v_call: TRBV20-1
d_call: -
clone_size: many
j_call: TRBJ2-5
cdr3_aa: CSANRDNEETQYF
cdr3_nt: TGCAGTGCTAACCGGGACAACGAAGAGACCCAGTACTTC

v_call: TRBV25-1
d_call: -
clone_size: many
j_call: TRBJ1-1
cdr3_aa: CASGSGTPGEGLKAFF
cdr3_nt: TGTGCCAGCGGATCTGGGACTCCGGGTGAGGGTCTGAAAGCTTTCTTT

v_call: TRBV15
d_call: -
clone_size: many
j_call: TRBJ1-2
cdr3_aa: CATSRDGYGYTF
cdr3_nt: TGTGCCACCAGCAGGGATGGCTATGGCTACACCTTC

v_call: TRBV29-1
d_call: TRBD2
clone_size: -
j_call: TRBJ2-3
cdr3_aa: CSVGSSGSHPSTDTKYF
cdr3_nt: TGCAGCGTTGGTTCTAGCGGGAGCCACCCTAGCACAGATACGAAGTATTTT

v_call: TRBV20-1
d_call: -
clone_size: many
j_call: TRBJ1-1
cdr3_aa: CSARVYGQGYTEAFF
cdr3_nt: TGCAGTGCTAGAGTATACGGGCAGGGTTACACTGAAGCTTTCTTT

v_call: TRBV3-1
d_call: TRBD1
clone_size: -
j_call: TRBJ1-3
cdr3_aa: CASSLGTASGNTIYF
cdr3_nt: TGTGCCAGCAGCCTCGGGACAGCCTCTGGAAACACCATATATTTT

v_call: TRBV28
d_call: -
clone_size: few
j_call: TRBJ1-2
cdr3_aa: CASSLFTGPRGYTF
cdr3_nt: TGTGCCAGCAGTTTGTTCACGGGGCCTAGGGGCTACACCTTC

v_call: TRBV7-2
d_call: -
clone_size: many
j_call: TRBJ2-7
cdr3_aa: CASSTSYEQYF
cdr3_nt: TGTGCCAGCAGTACCTCCTACGAGCAGTACTTC

v_call: TRBV7-3
d_call: -
clone_size: -
j_call: TRBJ2-2
cdr3_aa: CASSASTGELFF
cdr3_nt: TGTGCCAGCAGCGCTAGTACCGGGGAGCTGTTTTTT

v_call: TRBV7-6
d_call: TRBD2
clone_size: once
j_call: TRBJ2-1
cdr3_aa: CASSPGASGRNRPDNEQFF
cdr3_nt: TGTGCTAGCAGCCCCGGAGCTAGCGGGAGGAATCGCCCGGACAATGAGCAGTTCTTC

v_call: TRBV6-6
d_call: -
clone_size: -
j_call: TRBJ2-7
cdr3_aa: CASRPVGGAGNEQYF
cdr3_nt: TGTGCCAGCAGGCCCGTCGGGGGCGCGGGGAATGAGCAGTACTTC

v_call: TRBV28
d_call: -
clone_size: many
j_call: TRBJ1-2
cdr3_aa: CASNRPEGTNYGYTF
cdr3_nt: TGTGCCAGCAATAGACCCGAGGGGACTAACTATGGCTACACCTTC

v_call: TRBV29-1
d_call: -
clone_size: -
j_call: TRBJ2-7
cdr3_aa: CSVEDWAGTYEEYF
cdr3_nt: TGCAGCGTTGAAGATTGGGCAGGGACCTACGAGGAGTACTTC

v_call: TRBV7-3
d_call: -
clone_size: -
j_call: TRBJ2-5
cdr3_aa: CASSLSSKETQYF
cdr3_nt: TGTGCCAGCAGCTTAAGTTCCAAAGAGACCCAGTACTTC

v_call: TRBV27
d_call: TRBD2
clone_size: many
j_call: TRBJ2-3
cdr3_aa: CASTPRGTSVTDTQYF
cdr3_nt: TGTGCCAGCACCCCCCGGGGGACTAGCGTCACAGATACGCAGTATTTT

v_call: TRBV5-4
d_call: TRBD2
clone_size: -
j_call: TRBJ2-1
cdr3_aa: CASSLLSSGYNEQFF
cdr3_nt: TGTGCCAGCAGCTTGTTGTCTAGCGGGTACAATGAGCAGTTCTTC

v_call: TRBV20-1
d_call: -
clone_size: -
j_call: TRBJ2-3
cdr3_aa: CSAREGLGTDTQYF
cdr3_nt: TGCAGTGCAAGAGAGGGGCTTGGGACAGATACGCAGTATTTT

v_call: TRBV7-2
d_call: -
clone_size: -
j_call: TRBJ2-2
cdr3_aa: CASSLASSIGELFF
cdr3_nt: TGTGCCAGCAGCTTAGCGAGTAGCATCGGGGAGCTGTTTTTT

v_call: TRBV24-1
d_call: -
clone_size: few
j_call: TRBJ1-5
cdr3_aa: CATSDPVTGNQPQHF
cdr3_nt: TGTGCCACCAGTGATCCAGTAACAGGGAATCAGCCCCAGCATTTT